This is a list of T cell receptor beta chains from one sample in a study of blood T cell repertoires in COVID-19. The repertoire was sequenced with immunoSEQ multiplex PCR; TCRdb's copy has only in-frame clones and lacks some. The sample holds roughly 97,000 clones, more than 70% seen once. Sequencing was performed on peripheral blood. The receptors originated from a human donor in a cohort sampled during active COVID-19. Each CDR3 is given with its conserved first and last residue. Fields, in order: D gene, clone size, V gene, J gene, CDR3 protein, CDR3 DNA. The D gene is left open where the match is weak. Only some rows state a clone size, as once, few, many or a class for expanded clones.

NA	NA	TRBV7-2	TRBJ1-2	CASSPRNALGGYTF	TGTGCCAGCAGCCCCAGGAACGCCCTTGGTGGCTACACCTTC
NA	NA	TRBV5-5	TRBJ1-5	CASSSNRDQPQHF	TGTGCCAGCAGCTCCAACAGGGATCAGCCCCAGCATTTT
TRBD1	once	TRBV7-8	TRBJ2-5	CASSPRQGAGETQYF	TGTGCCAGCAGCCCTCGACAGGGGGCCGGAGAGACCCAGTACTTC
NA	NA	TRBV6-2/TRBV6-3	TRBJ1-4	CASSFNRDTGGEKLFF	TGTGCCAGCAGTTTTAACCGGGACACGGGAGGAGAAAAACTGTTTTTT
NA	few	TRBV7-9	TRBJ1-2	CASSLGGSVPPGGYTF	TGTGCCAGCAGCTTAGGTGGGTCAGTCCCTCCCGGGGGCTACACCTTC
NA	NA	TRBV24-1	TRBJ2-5	CATSEGGTDQETQYF	TGTGCCACCAGTGAAGGCGGGACTGACCAAGAGACCCAGTACTTC
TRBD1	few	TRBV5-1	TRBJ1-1	CASSWDRGSTDTEAFF	TGCGCCAGCAGCTGGGACAGGGGAAGCACGGACACTGAAGCTTTCTTT
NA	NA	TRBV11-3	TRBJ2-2	CASSSWLANTGELFF	TGTGCCAGCAGCTCGTGGCTGGCGAACACCGGGGAGCTGTTTTTT
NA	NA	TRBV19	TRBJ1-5	CASSIQAGQPQHF	TGTGCCAGTAGTATTCAGGCGGGGCAGCCCCAGCATTTT
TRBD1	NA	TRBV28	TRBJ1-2	CASRAWDSYYGYTF	TGTGCCAGCAGAGCCTGGGACAGCTACTATGGCTACACCTTC
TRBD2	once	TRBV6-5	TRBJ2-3	CASMTTSGTDTQYF	TGTGCCAGCATGACGACTAGCGGCACAGATACGCAGTATTTT
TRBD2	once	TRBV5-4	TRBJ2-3	CASSFRTSVDTQYF	TGTGCCAGCAGCTTTAGGACTAGCGTGGATACGCAGTATTTT
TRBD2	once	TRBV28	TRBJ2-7	CASSPGGFAGASGYEQYF	TGTGCCAGCAGCCCCGGGGGTTTTGCGGGAGCTTCCGGCTACGAGCAGTACTTC
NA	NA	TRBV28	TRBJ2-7	CATIPQAVSYEQYF	TGTGCCACCATTCCCCAGGCCGTCTCCTACGAGCAGTACTTC
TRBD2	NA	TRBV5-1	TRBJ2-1	CASGTSGMSEQFF	TGCGCCAGCGGGACTAGCGGGATGAGTGAGCAGTTCTTC
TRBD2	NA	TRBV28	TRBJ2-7	CASSPSGANYEQYF	TGTGCCAGCAGCCCTAGCGGGGCGAACTACGAGCAGTACTTC
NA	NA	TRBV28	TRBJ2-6	CASSHDSSGANVLTF	TGTGCCAGCAGTCACGACAGCTCTGGGGCCAACGTCCTGACTTTC
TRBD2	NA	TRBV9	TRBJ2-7	CASSAGGYEQYF	TGTGCCAGCAGCGCGGGGGGATACGAGCAGTACTTC
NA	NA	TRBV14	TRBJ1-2	CASSPLGVVRVGYTF	TGTGCCAGCAGCCCTTTGGGAGTGGTGAGGGTTGGCTACACCTTC
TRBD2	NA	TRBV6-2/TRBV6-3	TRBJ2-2	CASTPPGTSGSFTGELFF	TGTGCCAGCACCCCACCCGGGACTAGCGGGAGCTTCACCGGGGAGCTGTTTTTT